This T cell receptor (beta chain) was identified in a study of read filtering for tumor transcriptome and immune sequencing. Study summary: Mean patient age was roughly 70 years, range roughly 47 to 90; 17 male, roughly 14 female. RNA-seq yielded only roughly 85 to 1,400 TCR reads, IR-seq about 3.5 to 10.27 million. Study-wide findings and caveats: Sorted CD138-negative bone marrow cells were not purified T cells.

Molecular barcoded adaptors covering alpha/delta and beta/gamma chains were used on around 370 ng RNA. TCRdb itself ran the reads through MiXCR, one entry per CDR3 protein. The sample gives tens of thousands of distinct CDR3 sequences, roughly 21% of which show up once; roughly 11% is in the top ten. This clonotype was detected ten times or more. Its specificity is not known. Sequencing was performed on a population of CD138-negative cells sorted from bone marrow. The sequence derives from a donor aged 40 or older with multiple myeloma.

CDR3 sequence: CSAGSGGAGNEQFF. Here the CDR3 DNA reads TGCAGTGCTGGTAGCGGGGGGGCTGGTAATGAGCAGTTCTTC. The V and J genes are TRBV20-1 and TRBJ2-1, with 11 bases lining up with TRBD2. CDR3 length equals 14 residues. J lost 7 bases, V lost 5 bases, and 7 bases had no gene match. Germline CDR1 is DFQATT and CDR2 is SNEGSKA (reference sequence).